The clone carrying this TCR beta chain was counted at least ten times. The source of the sample is a study of blood T cells in healthy people across ages. The authors ran a second PCR of about 7 to 12 cycles using a sample-barcoded 5' primer and a J-beta primer mix. TCRdb processed the 5' RACE reads anew with MiXCR; each CDR3 protein has one entry. The repertoire consists of about 620,000 distinct CDR3 sequences, with over 40% occurring once and the leading ten covering approximately 12%. CDR1 and CDR2 from the germline V gene are SEHNR and FQNEAQ (reference sequence). The CDR3 spans 14 residues. The trim removed 2 bases at V and 7 bases at J, leaving 5 bases unmatched.

The chain joins TRBV7-9 to TRBJ2-7, with 10 bases matching TRBD2. This receptor was obtained from a woman older than 75 in good health. Sequences were obtained from blood. CDR3 bases: TGTGCCAGCAGCTTAAGCGGGAGGGAAAAAGAGCAGTACTTC. This translates into CASSLSGREKEQYF.